These 14 T cell receptor beta chains were sequenced from one sample in a study of human T cells and chemical hapten exposure. The time point: patch test 1, 2 weeks after DPC sensitization. Treatment specified: therapeutic diphenylcyclopropenone sensitization with weekly scalp DPC. One entry per CDR3 protein, called by TCRdb with MiXCR from the RACE reads. Of roughly 200,000 distinct CDR3 sequences in the sample, 20% to 25% were seen once. Sequencing was performed on whole blood, taken in connection with sensitization to the hapten diphenylcyclopropenone (DPC). The source is a woman in her forties or fifties with alopecia areata. Some clones in this sample may be carry-over from other donors' samples.

The sample holds a few counts of this clonotype. The chain joins TRBV29-1 to TRBJ1-3; TRBD1 is a possible D gene (5 bases). V lost 6 bases and J lost 7, with 13 bases in between. The CDR3 is made up of 12 amino acids. Germline V CDR1 and CDR2: SQVTM, ANQGSEA. CDR3 residues: CSVRDGTNTIYF. CDR3 nucleotides: TGCAGCGTACGGGACGGAACGAACACCATATATTTT.

This clonotype has more than one count but fewer than ten. The J gene is TRBJ1-1, the V gene TRBV5-1; 8 bases agree with TRBD1. This CDR3 contains 14 residues. Germline V CDR1 and CDR2: SGHRS, YFSETQ. V was pared by 4 bases and J by 2 bases, with 4 bases of the junction left unmatched. The CDR3 reads CASSITGGNTEAFF. Here the CDR3 DNA reads TGCGCCAGCAGCATAACAGGGGGAAACACTGAAGCTTTCTTT.

This clonotype occurred many times. The V and J genes are TRBV29-1 and TRBJ1-1; 8 bases agree with TRBD1. V was clipped by 7 bases and J by 5 bases; unmatched bases: 9. CDR3 size: 13 residues. CDR1 and CDR2 from the germline V gene are SQVTM and ANQGSEA. The CDR3 protein is CSGRQGSWTEAFF. CDR3 nucleotides: TGCAGCGGCCGACAGGGGAGTTGGACTGAAGCTTTCTTT.

J is TRBJ2-7 and V is TRBV12-3 or TRBV12-4; D may be TRBD2 (6 bases). CDR3 length: 14 residues. Trimming pared 3 bases from V and 4 bases from J, leaving 13 bases between. In DNA, the CDR3 is TGTGCCAGCAGTTTGGGCGGGACTCTTTACGAGCAGTACTTC. Its translation is CASSLGGTLYEQYF.

As concerns this clonotype: At one end the junction does not follow the germline gene, possibly because of a read error. The gene calls are TRBV7-9 and TRBJ2-1; the match to TRBD2 covers 15 bases. The CDR3 runs 12 residues. Germline V lookup: CDR1 SEHNR, CDR2 FQNEAQ (reference sequence). For the CDR3, the DNA is TGTGCCAGCAGTCGAGGACTAGCGGGAGGGGTCTTC. It encodes CASSRGLAGGVF.

This chain joins TRBV7-9 and TRBJ2-1; 15 bases line up with TRBD2. CDR1 and CDR2 (germline): SEHNR, FQNEAQ (reference sequence). The CDR3 length is 16 residues. V shed 5 bases and J 6 bases; nucleotides not matched to a gene: 5. The CDR3, as DNA: TGTGCCAGCAGCCCTTTGGGACTAGCGGGAGGCAATGAGCAGTTCTTC. Translation gives CASSPLGLAGGNEQFF.

This clonotype showed up just a few times. The chain combines TRBV5-1 with TRBJ1-1; possible D gene TRBD1, 5 bases. The CDR3 sequence is 15 residues long. The V gene's germline CDR1 is SGHRS and CDR2 YFSETQ. V was cut by 0 bases and J by 0 bases, with 9 bases left in between. As DNA, the CDR3 is TGCGCCAGCAGCTTGGACAGGCCCGTGAACACTGAAGCTTTCTTT. Translation: CASSLDRPVNTEAFF.

The table lists this clonotype with a few counts. The rearrangement links TRBV27 to TRBJ2-7, with a possible D match to TRBD1 (5 bases). Germline V gene sequence: CDR1 MNHEY, CDR2 SMNVEV (reference sequence). CDR3 length equals 16 residues. The V end lost 2 bases, the J end lost 2 bases, and 16 bases lay between the germline ends. The CDR3 DNA reads as TGTGCCAGCAGTTTAAGGGCAGGGTCCTACCCCTACGAGCAGTACTTC. Translation: CASSLRAGSYPYEQYF.

The chain uses TRBV5-1 and TRBJ1-1; 12 nucleotides agree with TRBD1. This CDR3 region has 16 residues. Germline lookup yields CDR1 SGHRS and CDR2 YFSETQ. V lost 4 bases to trimming and J lost 1 base; unmatched junction nucleotides: 5. CDR3 DNA sequence: TGCGCCAGCAGCGTGGGACAGGGGGCTAGGAACACTGAAGCTTTCTTT. Encoded protein: CASSVGQGARNTEAFF.

The rearrangement joins TRBV7-2 to TRBJ2-2; no definite D call. CDR1 and CDR2 from the germline V gene are SGHTA and FQGNSA. Trimming stripped 0 bases from V and 4 bases from J, with 12 bases between. This CDR3 spans 16 amino acids. Here the CDR3 DNA reads TGTGCCAGCAGCTTAGCGCCGACCCCGAGCACCGGGGAGCTGTTTTTT. Amino acid sequence: CASSLAPTPSTGELFF.

The rearrangement links TRBV6-2 or TRBV6-3 to TRBJ1-5; D possibly corresponds to TRBD1 (6 bases). V was cut by 2 bases and J by 7 bases, with 12 bases left in between. The CDR3 has 14 amino acids. From germline, CDR1 is MNHEY and CDR2 SVGEGT. DNA of the CDR3: TGTGCCAGCAGTTACGGGTCAGGGGTCCAGCCCCAGCATTTT. Residues: CASSYGSGVQPQHF.

This clonotype was counted only a few times. The rearrangement uses TRBV7-2 and TRBJ2-1; D is uncertain. This CDR3 is built from 15 residues. V was shortened by 3 bases and J by 2 bases, with 11 bases between the two germline ends. CDR1 SGHTA and CDR2 FQGNSA come from the germline V gene. CDR3 residues: CASSLDASTYNEQFF. The CDR3 nucleotides read TGTGCCAGCAGCTTGGACGCCTCCACCTACAATGAGCAGTTCTTC.

The V call is TRBV19, the J call TRBJ2-3; tentative D call: TRBD2 (6 bases). The V end was cut by 6 bases, the J end by 2 bases, with 24 bases between. There are 18 residues in the CDR3. CDR1 is LNHDA and CDR2 is SQIVND in the germline V gene (reference sequence). The CDR3 bases are TGTGCCAGTAGGGGGGGTTTTGGGCAGTTAACCCCCACAGATACGCAGTATTTT. Amino acid sequence: CASRGGFGQLTPTDTQYF.

V and J are TRBV13 and TRBJ2-7; no definite D call. Germline lookup yields CDR1 PRHDT and CDR2 FYEKMQ (reference sequence). The V end lost 2 bases, the J end lost 5 bases, and 10 bases lay between the germline ends. There are 13 residues in the CDR3. The CDR3 sequence: CASSLWAAHEQYF. DNA of the CDR3: TGTGCCAGCAGCTTATGGGCTGCCCACGAGCAGTACTTC.